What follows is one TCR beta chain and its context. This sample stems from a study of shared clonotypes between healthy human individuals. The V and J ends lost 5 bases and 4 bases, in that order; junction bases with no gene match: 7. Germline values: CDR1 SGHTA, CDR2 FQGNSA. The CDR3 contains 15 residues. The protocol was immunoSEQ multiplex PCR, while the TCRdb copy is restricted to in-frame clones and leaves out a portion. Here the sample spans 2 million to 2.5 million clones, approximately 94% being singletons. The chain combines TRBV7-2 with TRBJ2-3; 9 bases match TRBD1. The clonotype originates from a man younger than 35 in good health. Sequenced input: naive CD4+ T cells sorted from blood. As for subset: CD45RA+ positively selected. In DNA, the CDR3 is TGTGCCAGCAGCGTAGGACAGGGGCCCGCAGATACGCAGTATTTT. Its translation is CASSVGQGPADTQYF.